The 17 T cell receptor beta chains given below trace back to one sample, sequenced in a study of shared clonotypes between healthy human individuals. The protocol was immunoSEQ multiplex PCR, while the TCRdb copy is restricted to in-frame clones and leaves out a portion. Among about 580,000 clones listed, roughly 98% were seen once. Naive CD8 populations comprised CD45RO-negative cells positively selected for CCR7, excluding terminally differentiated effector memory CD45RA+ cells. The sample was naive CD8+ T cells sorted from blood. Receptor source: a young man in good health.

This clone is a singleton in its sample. The CDR3 DNA is TGTGCCACCAGCAGAGATCGAGGGGCCGGGCAGCCCCAGCATTTT. It yields the protein CATSRDRGAGQPQHF. The chain is built from TRBV15 and TRBJ1-5, with a weak D call TRBD1 (5 bases). The CDR3 is made up of 15 amino acids. Trimming pared 0 bases from V and 7 bases from J, leaving 13 bases between. CDR1 and CDR2 (germline): LNHNV, YYDKDF (reference sequence).

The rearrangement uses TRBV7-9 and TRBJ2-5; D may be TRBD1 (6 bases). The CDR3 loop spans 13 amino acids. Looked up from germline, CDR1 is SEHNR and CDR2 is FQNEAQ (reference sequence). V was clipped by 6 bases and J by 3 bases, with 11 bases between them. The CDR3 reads CASSYRVEETQYF. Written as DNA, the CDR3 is TGTGCCAGCAGTTACAGGGTTGAAGAGACCCAGTACTTC.

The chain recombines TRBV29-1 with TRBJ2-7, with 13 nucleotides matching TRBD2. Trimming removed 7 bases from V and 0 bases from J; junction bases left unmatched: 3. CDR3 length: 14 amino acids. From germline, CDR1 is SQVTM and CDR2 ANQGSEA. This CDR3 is CSARLAGGSYEQYF. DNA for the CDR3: TGCAGCGCCCGACTAGCGGGAGGCTCCTACGAGCAGTACTTC.

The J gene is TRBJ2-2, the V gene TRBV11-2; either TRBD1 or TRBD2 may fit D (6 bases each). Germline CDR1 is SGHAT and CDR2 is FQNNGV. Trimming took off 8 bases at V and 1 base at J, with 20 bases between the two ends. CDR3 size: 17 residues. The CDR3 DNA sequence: TGTGCCAGCTGGGGGGCAGGAGAAACCTGGAACACCGGGGAGCTGTTTTTT. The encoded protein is CASWGAGETWNTGELFF.

The CDR3: CASSSLGGGVTYEQYF. DNA for the CDR3: TGTGCCAGCAGTTCCCTGGGGGGAGGAGTGACCTACGAGCAGTACTTC. The chain employs TRBV27 and TRBJ2-7; perhaps TRBD2 as D (6 bases). This CDR3 has 16 amino acids. The V end lost 4 bases, the J end lost 2 bases, and 18 bases lay between the germline ends. Per germline, CDR1 MNHEY and CDR2 SMNVEV (reference sequence).

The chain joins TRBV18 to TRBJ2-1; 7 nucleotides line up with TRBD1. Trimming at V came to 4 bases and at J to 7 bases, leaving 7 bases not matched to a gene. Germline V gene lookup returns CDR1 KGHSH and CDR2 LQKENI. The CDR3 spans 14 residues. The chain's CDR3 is CASSLRQGRNEQFF. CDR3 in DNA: TGTGCCAGCTCACTTCGACAGGGAAGGAATGAGCAGTTCTTC.

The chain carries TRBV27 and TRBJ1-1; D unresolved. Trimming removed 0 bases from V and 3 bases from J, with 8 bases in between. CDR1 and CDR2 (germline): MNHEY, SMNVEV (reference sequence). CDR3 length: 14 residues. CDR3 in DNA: TGTGCCAGCAGTTTATCGTGGTCTCACACTGAAGCTTTCTTT. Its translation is CASSLSWSHTEAFF.

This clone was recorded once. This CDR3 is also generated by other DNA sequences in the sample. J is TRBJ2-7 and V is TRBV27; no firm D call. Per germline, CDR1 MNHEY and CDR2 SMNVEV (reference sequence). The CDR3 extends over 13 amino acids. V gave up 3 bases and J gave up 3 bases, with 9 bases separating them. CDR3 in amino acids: CASSLSGDYEQYF. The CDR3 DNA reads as TGTGCCAGCAGTTTGAGTGGGGACTACGAGCAGTACTTC.

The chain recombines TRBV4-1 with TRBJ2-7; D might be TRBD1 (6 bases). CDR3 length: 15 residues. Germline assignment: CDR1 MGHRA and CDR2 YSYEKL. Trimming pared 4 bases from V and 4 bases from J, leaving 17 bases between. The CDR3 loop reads CASSRIQGTAYEQYF. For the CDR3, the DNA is TGCGCCAGCAGCCGTATACAGGGAACGGCGTACGAGCAGTACTTC.

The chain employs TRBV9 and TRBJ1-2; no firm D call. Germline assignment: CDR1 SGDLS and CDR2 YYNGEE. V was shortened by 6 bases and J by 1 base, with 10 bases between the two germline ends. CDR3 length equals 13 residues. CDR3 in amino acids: CASTADGNYGYTF. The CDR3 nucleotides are TGTGCCAGCACCGCAGACGGTAACTATGGCTACACCTTC.

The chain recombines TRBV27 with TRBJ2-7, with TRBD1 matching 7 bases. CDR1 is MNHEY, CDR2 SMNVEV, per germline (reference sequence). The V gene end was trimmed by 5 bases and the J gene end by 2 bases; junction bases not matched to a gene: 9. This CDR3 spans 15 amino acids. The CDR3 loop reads CASSLAWTGTYEQYF. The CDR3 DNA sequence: TGTGCCAGCAGTCTAGCTTGGACAGGAACCTACGAGCAGTACTTC.

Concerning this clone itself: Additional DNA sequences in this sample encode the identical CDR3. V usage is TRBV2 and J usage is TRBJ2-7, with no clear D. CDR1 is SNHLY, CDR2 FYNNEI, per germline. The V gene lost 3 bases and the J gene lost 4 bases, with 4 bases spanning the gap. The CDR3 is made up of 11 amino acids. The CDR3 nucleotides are TGTGCCAGCAGTGATGGATACGAGCAGTACTTC. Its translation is CASSDGYEQYF.

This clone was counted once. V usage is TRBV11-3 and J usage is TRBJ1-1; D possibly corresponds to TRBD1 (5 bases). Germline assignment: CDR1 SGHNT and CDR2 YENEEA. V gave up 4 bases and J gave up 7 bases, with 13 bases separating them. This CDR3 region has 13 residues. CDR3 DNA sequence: TGTGCCAGCAGCTCACAGGAGAGAGGTGAAGCTTTCTTT. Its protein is CASSSQERGEAFF.

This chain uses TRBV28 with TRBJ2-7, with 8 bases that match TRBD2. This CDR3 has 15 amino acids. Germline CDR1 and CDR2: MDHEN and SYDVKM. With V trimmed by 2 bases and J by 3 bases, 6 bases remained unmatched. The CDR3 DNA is TGTGCCAGCAGTTTAGGGCTAGCGGGCCTCTACGAGCAGTACTTC. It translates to CASSLGLAGLYEQYF.

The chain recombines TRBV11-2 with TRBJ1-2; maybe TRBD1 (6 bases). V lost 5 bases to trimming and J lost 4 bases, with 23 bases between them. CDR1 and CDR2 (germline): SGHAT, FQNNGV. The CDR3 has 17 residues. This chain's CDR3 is CASSLLGHSPLSYGYTF. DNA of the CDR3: TGTGCCAGCAGCCTCCTGGGACATTCGCCTCTCTCCTATGGCTACACCTTC.

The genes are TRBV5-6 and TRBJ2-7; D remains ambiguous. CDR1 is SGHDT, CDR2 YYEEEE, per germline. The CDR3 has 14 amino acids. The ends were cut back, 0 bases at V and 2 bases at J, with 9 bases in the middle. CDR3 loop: CASSLVEEPYEQYF. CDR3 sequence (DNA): TGTGCCAGCAGCTTGGTTGAGGAGCCCTACGAGCAGTACTTC.

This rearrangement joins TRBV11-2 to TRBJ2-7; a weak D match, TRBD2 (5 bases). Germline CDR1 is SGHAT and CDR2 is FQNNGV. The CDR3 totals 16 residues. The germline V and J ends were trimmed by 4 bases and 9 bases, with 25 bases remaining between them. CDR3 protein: CASSSPDPGGGRGQYF. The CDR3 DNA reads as TGTGCCAGCAGCTCCCCGGACCCCGGAGGTGGGAGAGGGCAGTACTTC. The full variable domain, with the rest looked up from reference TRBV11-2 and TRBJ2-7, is EAGVAQSPRYKIIEKRQSVAFWCNPISGHATLYWYQQILGQGPKLLIQFQNNGVVDDSQLPKDRFSAERLKGVDSTLKIQPAKLEDSAVYLCASSSPDPGGGRGQYFGPGTRLTVT.